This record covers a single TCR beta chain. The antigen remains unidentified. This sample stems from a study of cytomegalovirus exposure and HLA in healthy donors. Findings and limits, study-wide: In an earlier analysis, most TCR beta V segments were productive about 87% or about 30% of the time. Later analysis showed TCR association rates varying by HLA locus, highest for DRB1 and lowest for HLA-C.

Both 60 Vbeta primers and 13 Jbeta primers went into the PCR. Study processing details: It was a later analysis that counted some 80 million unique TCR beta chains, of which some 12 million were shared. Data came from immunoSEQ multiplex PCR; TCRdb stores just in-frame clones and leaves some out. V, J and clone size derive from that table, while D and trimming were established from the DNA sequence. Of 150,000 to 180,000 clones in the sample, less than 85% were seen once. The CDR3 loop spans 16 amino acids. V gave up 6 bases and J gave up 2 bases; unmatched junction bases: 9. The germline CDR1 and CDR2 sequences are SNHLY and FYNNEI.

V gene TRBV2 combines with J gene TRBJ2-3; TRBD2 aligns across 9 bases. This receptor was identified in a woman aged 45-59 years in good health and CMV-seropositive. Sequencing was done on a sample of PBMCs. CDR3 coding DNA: TGTGCCAGCAGGGGGAGAGCGGGGGGTCTCACAGATACGCAGTATTTT. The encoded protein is CASRGRAGGLTDTQYF.